What follows are 18 T cell receptor beta chains derived from one specimen sequenced in a study of siplizumab effects on memory and regulatory T cells. Generated by immunoSEQ multiplex PCR, the TCRdb table keeps only in-frame clones and is missing some. Of approximately 10,000 clones listed, almost 40% were seen once; the top ten hold approximately 9%. What these receptors recognize is not known. Cells from the mixed lymphocyte reaction were cocultured for about six days at 37°C. Sequencing was done on a sample of CFSE-low (dividing) CD4+ T cells sorted from an allogeneic mixed lymphocyte reaction. These receptor sequences come from a human donor in good health; the cells came from an allogeneic mixed lymphocyte reaction.

This clone was found a few times. At one end, the junction sequence differs from germline, possibly due to a read error. The rearrangement uses TRBV5-1 and TRBJ1-5, with TRBD1 matching over 9 bases. The CDR3 extends over 15 amino acids. The V gene's germline CDR1 is SGHRS and CDR2 YFSETQ. The CDR3 region has the DNA TGTGCCAGCAGCTACAGGGACAGGGACACTCAGCCCCAGCATTTT. Residues: CASSYRDRDTQPQHF.

This clone was observed a few times. This rearrangement joins TRBV7-9 to TRBJ1-4; 9 bases match TRBD1. Germline V gene lookup returns CDR1 SEHNR and CDR2 FQNEAQ (reference sequence). This CDR3 spans 15 amino acids. With V trimmed by 5 bases and J by 8 bases, 9 bases remained unmatched. CDR3 region: CASSPDRQGGEKLFF. As DNA, the CDR3 is TGTGCCAGCAGCCCCGACCGACAGGGGGGCGAAAAACTGTTTTTT.

The V gene is TRBV28, the J gene TRBJ1-1, with a weak D call TRBD1 (5 bases). The CDR3 sequence is 15 residues long. V dropped 0 bases and J dropped 0 bases, with 8 bases sitting between them. The V gene's germline CDR1 is MDHEN and CDR2 SYDVKM. CDR3 residues: CASSLWTALNTEAFF. CDR3 sequence (DNA): TGTGCCAGCAGTTTATGGACAGCGCTGAACACTGAAGCTTTCTTT.

In the case of this clone: The junction departs from the called germline gene at one end, perhaps through a read error. This chain connects TRBV5-4 to TRBJ2-7; 10 bases align to TRBD2. The CDR3 runs to 15 residues. In germline, CDR1 is SGHNT, CDR2 YYREEE (reference sequence). The CDR3 DNA follows: TGCGCCAGCAGCCAAGGGCCTAGCGGGAGCTACGAGCAGTACTTC. Residues: CASSQGPSGSYEQYF.

By share, this clone ranks as medium-sized (0.01 to 0.1%). This chain links TRBV14 with TRBJ2-5; TRBD2 agrees at 14 bases. Germline V CDR1 and CDR2: SGHDN, FVKESK. V shed 3 bases and J 5 bases; nucleotides not matched to a gene: 5. This CDR3 has 16 residues. The DNA for the CDR3 is TGTGCCAGCAGCCAGGGACTAGCGGGAGTCGGGGAGACCCAGTACTTC. It is translated as CASSQGLAGVGETQYF. Based on the CDR3 plus reference TRBV14 and TRBJ2-5, the full variable domain is EAGVTQFPSHSVIEKGQTVTLRCDPISGHDNLYWYRRVMGKEIKFLLHFVKESKQDESGMPNNRFLAERTGGTYSTLKVQPAELEDSGVYFCASSQGLAGVGETQYFGPGTRLLVL.

The rearrangement uses TRBV10-3 and TRBJ2-7; D gene uncertain. Trimming removed 7 bases at V and 6 bases at J, with 13 bases between. CDR3 length: 12 amino acids. Germline V lookup: CDR1 ENHRY, CDR2 SYGVKD. The CDR3 DNA reads as TGTGCCATCAACCCGGGCATTGGCGAGCAGTACTTC. This encodes CAINPGIGEQYF.

The chain links TRBV4-2 to TRBJ2-7; D uncertain. Germline V lookup: CDR1 LGHNA, CDR2 YNFKEQ. The ends were cut back, 5 bases at V and 0 bases at J, with 11 bases in the middle. CDR3 length: 14 amino acids. CDR3 sequence reads: CASSLSRSSYEQYF. Here the CDR3 DNA reads TGTGCCAGCAGCTTATCCAGAAGCTCCTACGAGCAGTACTTC.

The V call is TRBV5-8, the J call TRBJ2-4; D not certain. The germline gives CDR1 SGHTS, CDR2 YDEGEE. The CDR3 consists of 15 residues. V lost 2 bases and J 2 bases, leaving 11 bases between the germline ends. Here the CDR3 reads CASSFRVGPKNIQYF. CDR3 in DNA: TGTGCCAGCAGCTTTCGGGTTGGGCCCAAAAACATTCAGTACTTC.

The gene calls are TRBV18 and TRBJ2-1; 12 bases are a match to TRBD2. This CDR3 has 15 amino acids. Germline assignment: CDR1 KGHSH and CDR2 LQKENI. V lost 2 bases and J lost 9; bases outside the gene matches: 5. The DNA for the CDR3 is TGTGCCAGCTCACCAAAGGCTAGCGGGAGGGGTGAGCAGTTCTTC. Translation: CASSPKASGRGEQFF.

By share, this clone ranks as medium-sized. The chain carries TRBV18 and TRBJ1-2; no clear D gene. V lost 2 bases and J lost 6, with 13 bases in between. CDR3 length: 14 amino acids. Germline assignment: CDR1 KGHSH and CDR2 LQKENI. CDR3 sequence: CASSPWSNENGYTF. CDR3 nucleotide sequence: TGTGCCAGCTCACCATGGTCAAATGAAAATGGCTACACCTTC.

A few counts support this clone. This chain links TRBV15 with TRBJ1-4; no reliable D call. Germline CDR1 and CDR2: LNHNV and YYDKDF (reference sequence). The CDR3 totals 13 residues. V lost 8 bases to trimming and J lost 5 bases, with 12 bases between them. The CDR3 bases are TGTGCCACCGGGGTAACAGTAAATGAAAAACTGTTTTTT. Its translation: CATGVTVNEKLFF.

In this sample, this clone is medium-sized. In DNA, the CDR3 is TGTGCCAGCAGGGACTTCCCGGGCACCTCCTCCTACGAGCAGTACTTC. Protein: CASRDFPGTSSYEQYF. The gene calls are TRBV28 and TRBJ2-7, with a tentative D call TRBD2 (5 bases). The CDR3 spans 16 residues. Germline-derived CDR1 and CDR2 are MDHEN and SYDVKM. V was shortened by 6 bases and J by 0 bases, with 18 bases between the two germline ends.

This clone was counted a few times. The V gene is TRBV6-5, the J gene TRBJ2-2; D call uncertain. Looked up from germline, CDR1 is MNHEY and CDR2 is SVGAGI. Deletions cut 5 bases from V and 4 bases from J, with 8 bases between. The CDR3 spans 13 residues. Here the CDR3 reads CASSGWSTGELFF. The CDR3 region has the DNA TGTGCCAGCAGTGGATGGAGCACCGGGGAGCTGTTTTTT.

Judged by abundance, this clone is medium-sized. The J gene is TRBJ2-7, the V gene TRBV14; TRBD2 might be the D (5 bases). This CDR3 has 14 amino acids. V shed 0 bases and J shed 6 bases, with 12 bases lying between them. The germline V gene encodes CDR1 SGHDN and CDR2 FVKESK. The CDR3 nucleotides are TGTGCCAGCAGCCAAGAGTTGAGGGCCCTCGAGCAGTACTTC. It translates to CASSQELRALEQYF.

The chain combines TRBV7-2 with TRBJ2-3; D unclear. CDR1 is SGHTA and CDR2 is FQGNSA in the germline V gene. The CDR3 spans 11 residues. V dropped 3 bases and J dropped 7 bases, with 5 bases sitting between them. CDR3 region: CASSLTYTQYF. The CDR3 DNA reads as TGTGCCAGCAGCTTGACATATACGCAGTATTTT.

This clone is termed medium-sized (0.01 to 0.1%). This chain connects TRBV7-2 to TRBJ1-2, with D tentatively TRBD1 (6 bases). CDR3 length: 13 residues. Trimming removed 6 bases from V and 8 bases from J, with 16 bases in between. Germline CDR1 SGHTA, CDR2 FQGNSA. DNA for the CDR3: TGTGCCAGCAGAGTAGACAGGTGGGGAGGCTACACCTTC. Its translation is CASRVDRWGGYTF. The variable domain in full, completed from reference TRBV7-2 and TRBJ1-2, reads GAGVSQSPSNKVTEKGKDVELRCDPISGHTALYWYRQSLGQGLEFLIYFQGNSAPDKSGLPSDRFSAERTGGSVSTLTIQRTQQEDSAVYLCASRVDRWGGYTFGSGTRLTVV.

This chain connects TRBV10-3 to TRBJ2-1, with 8 bases matching TRBD2. Germline CDR1 ENHRY, CDR2 SYGVKD. The CDR3 has 15 residues. After removal of 6 bases from V and 8 bases from J, the junction contained 12 bases not matched to a gene. The DNA for the CDR3 is TGTGCCATCAGGGAGGGACCGGGAGGGAGTGATGAGCAGTTCTTC. This sequence encodes CAIREGPGGSDEQFF.

This clone is labeled as medium-sized (0.01 to 0.1%). The chain uses TRBV18 and TRBJ1-1; D remains ambiguous. CDR1 is KGHSH and CDR2 is LQKENI in the germline V gene. The CDR3 is 15 amino acids. V shed 3 bases and J shed 1 base, with 12 bases lying between them. The CDR3 region has the DNA TGTGCCAGCTCACCCCGTAGAGCAGAGAACACTGAAGCTTTCTTT. It specifies CASSPRRAENTEAFF. Full variable domain (outside the CDR3, taken from reference TRBV18 and TRBJ1-1): NAGVMQNPRHLVRRRGQEARLRCSPMKGHSHVYWYRQLPEEGLKFMVYLQKENIIDESGMPKERFSAEFPKEGPSILRIQQVVRGDSAAYFCASSPRRAENTEAFFGQGTRLTVV.